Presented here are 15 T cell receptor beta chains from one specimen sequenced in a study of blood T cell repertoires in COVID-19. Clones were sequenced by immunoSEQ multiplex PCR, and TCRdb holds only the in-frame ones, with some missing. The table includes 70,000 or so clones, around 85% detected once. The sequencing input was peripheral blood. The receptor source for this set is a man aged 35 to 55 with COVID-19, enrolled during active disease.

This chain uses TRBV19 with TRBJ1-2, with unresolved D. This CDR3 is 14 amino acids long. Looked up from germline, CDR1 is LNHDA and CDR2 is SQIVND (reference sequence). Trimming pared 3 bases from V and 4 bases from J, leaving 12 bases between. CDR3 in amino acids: CASSMRRGIYGYTF. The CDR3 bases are TGTGCCAGTAGTATGCGCCGGGGTATCTATGGCTACACCTTC.

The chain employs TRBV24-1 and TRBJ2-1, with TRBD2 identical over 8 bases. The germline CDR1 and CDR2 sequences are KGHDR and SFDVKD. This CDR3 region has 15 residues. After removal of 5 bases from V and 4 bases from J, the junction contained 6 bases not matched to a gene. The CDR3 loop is CATSATGGPYNEQFF. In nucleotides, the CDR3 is TGTGCCACCAGTGCCACGGGGGGGCCATACAATGAGCAGTTCTTC.

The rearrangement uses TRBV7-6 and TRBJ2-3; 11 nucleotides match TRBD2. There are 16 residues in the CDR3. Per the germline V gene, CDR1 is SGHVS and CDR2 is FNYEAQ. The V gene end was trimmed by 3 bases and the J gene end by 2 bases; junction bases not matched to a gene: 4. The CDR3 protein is CASSFLLAGVTDTQYF. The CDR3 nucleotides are TGTGCCAGCAGCTTTTTACTAGCGGGGGTCACAGATACGCAGTATTTT.

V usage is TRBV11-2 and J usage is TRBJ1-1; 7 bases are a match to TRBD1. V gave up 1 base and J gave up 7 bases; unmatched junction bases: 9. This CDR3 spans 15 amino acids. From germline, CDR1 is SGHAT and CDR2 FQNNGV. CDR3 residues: CASSLGVQGWDEAFF. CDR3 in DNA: TGTGCCAGCAGCTTAGGGGTACAGGGGTGGGATGAAGCTTTCTTT.

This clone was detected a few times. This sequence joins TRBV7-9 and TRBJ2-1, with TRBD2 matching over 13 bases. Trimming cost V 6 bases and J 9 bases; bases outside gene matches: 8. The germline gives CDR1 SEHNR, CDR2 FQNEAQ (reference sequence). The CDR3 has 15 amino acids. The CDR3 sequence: CASRFETSGGFEQFF. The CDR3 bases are TGTGCCAGCAGGTTTGAGACTAGCGGGGGGTTTGAGCAGTTCTTC.

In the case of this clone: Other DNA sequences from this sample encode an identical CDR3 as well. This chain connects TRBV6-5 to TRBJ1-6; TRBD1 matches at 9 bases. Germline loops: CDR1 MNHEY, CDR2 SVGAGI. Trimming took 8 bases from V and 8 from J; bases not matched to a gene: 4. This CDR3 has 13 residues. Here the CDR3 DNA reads TGTGCCAGCTCACGACAGGGGGATTCACCCCTCCACTTT. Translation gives CASSRQGDSPLHF.

The DNA of the CDR3 is TGTGCCAGCAGCCAAGTGAGACAGGACACTGAAGCTTTCTTT. Protein sequence: CASSQVRQDTEAFF. The chain links TRBV4-2 to TRBJ1-1, with D maybe TRBD1 (6 bases). The germline V gene encodes CDR1 LGHNA and CDR2 YNFKEQ. This CDR3 has 14 residues. With 1 base removed from V and 3 bases from J, the gap between germline ends came to 9 bases.

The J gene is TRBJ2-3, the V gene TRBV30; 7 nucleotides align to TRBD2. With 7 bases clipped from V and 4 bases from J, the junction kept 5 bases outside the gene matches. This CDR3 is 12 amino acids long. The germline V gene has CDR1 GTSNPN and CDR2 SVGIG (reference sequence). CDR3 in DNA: TGTGCCTTCGACACTAGCGCAGATACGCAGTATTTT. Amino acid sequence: CAFDTSADTQYF.

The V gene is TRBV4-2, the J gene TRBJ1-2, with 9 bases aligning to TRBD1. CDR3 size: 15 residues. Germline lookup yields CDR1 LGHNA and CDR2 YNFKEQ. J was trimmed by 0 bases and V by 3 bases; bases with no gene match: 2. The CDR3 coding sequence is TGTGCCAGCAGCCAGGGACAGGGAACTAACTATGGCTACACCTTC. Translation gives CASSQGQGTNYGYTF.

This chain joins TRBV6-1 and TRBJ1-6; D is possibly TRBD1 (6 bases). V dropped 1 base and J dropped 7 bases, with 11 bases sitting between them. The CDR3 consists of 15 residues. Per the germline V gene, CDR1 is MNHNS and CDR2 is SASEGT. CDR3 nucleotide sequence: TGTGCCAGCAGTGAAGTCCCAGGGGAGAATTCACCCCTCCACTTT. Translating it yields CASSEVPGENSPLHF.

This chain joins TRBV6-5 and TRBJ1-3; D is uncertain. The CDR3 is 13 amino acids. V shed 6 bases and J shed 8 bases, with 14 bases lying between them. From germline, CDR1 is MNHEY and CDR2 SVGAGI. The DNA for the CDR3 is TGTGCCAGCAGAACCAACAGCGGAGACACCATATATTTT. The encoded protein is CASRTNSGDTIYF.

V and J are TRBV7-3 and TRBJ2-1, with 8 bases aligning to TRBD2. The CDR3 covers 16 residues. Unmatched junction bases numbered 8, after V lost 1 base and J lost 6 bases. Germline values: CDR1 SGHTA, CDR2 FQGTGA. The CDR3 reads CASSLRGGGTPNEQFF. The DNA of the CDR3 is TGTGCCAGCAGCTTAAGGGGCGGGGGGACCCCCAATGAGCAGTTCTTC.

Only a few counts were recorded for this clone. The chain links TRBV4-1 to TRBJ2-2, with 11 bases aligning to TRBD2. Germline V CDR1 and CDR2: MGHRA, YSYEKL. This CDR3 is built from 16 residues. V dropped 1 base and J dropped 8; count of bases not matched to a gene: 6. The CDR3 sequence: CASSQGLAGKSGELFF. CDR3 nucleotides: TGCGCCAGCAGCCAAGGACTAGCGGGGAAAAGTGGGGAGCTGTTTTTT.

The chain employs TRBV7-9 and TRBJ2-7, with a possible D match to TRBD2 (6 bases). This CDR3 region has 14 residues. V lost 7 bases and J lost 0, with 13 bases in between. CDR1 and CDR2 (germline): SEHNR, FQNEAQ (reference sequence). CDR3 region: CASNLHGGSYEQYF. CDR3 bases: TGTGCCAGCAACCTCCACGGGGGCTCCTACGAGCAGTACTTC.

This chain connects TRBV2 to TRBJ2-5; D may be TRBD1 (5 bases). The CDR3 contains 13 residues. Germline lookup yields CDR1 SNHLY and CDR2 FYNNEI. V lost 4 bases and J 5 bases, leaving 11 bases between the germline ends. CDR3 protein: CASSVQGLETQYF. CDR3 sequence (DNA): TGTGCCAGCAGTGTCCAGGGTCTGGAGACCCAGTACTTC.